The sample holds a few counts of the clone carrying this T cell receptor beta chain. This entry comes from a study of response to subunit inactivated influenza vaccine. The CDR3 covers 13 residues. The V and J ends lost 7 bases and 4 bases, in that order; junction bases with no gene match: 6. Germline CDR1 SNHLY, CDR2 FYNNEI. TCRdb redid the calling of the RT-PCR reads with MiXCR, one entry per CDR3 protein. The data hold roughly 500,000 distinct CDR3 sequences, with roughly 23% observed a single time. V gene TRBV2 combines with J gene TRBJ2-7; 8 bases are a match to TRBD2. Sequences were derived from CD4+ T cells sorted from PBMCs, sampled 5 to 6 days after vaccination. This clonotype was sampled from a man aged 45-65 years who received an inactivated influenza vaccine. The CDR3 loop reads CASTGGPMYEQYF. In nucleotides, the CDR3 is TGTGCCAGCACGGGAGGGCCGATGTACGAGCAGTACTTC.